The 26 T cell receptor beta chains below were found in one sample sequenced in a study of naive and memory T cell subsets. Treatment described: skin biopsy from PPD injection site in Mantoux-positive individual. A UMI-containing oligonucleotide was joined by 3' ligation to the TCR cDNA template. Four PCR rounds used nested alpha and beta constant region primers plus the SP2 primer. TCRdb processed the UMI-ligation and nested PCR reads anew with MiXCR; each CDR3 protein has one entry. The sample shows roughly 36,000 distinct CDR3 sequences, roughly 9.6% of them seen only once. The sequencing used skin, collected from a tuberculin skin test site. These TCRs come from an adult in good health.

This clonotype was counted between two and nine times. A read error may produce the germline difference seen at one junction end. The gene calls are TRBV2 and TRBJ2-5, with 7 bases aligning to TRBD2. Germline CDR1 SNHLY, CDR2 FYNNEI. CDR3 length: 13 amino acids. CDR3 sequence reads: CASSVSGQDTQYF. The CDR3 DNA sequence: TGTGCCAGCAGCGTTAGCGGGCAAGATACCCAGTACTTC.

This clonotype was counted many times. This chain links TRBV29-1 with TRBJ2-3; D is unresolved. The length of the CDR3 is 15 residues. Germline-derived CDR1 and CDR2 are SQVTM and ANQGSEA. The germline V and J ends were trimmed by 0 bases and 0 bases, with 10 bases remaining between them. CDR3 loop: CSVEDFGRSTDTQYF. In DNA, the CDR3 is TGCAGCGTTGAAGATTTTGGCAGGAGCACAGATACGCAGTATTTT.

This clonotype came up a few times. This chain uses TRBV20-1 with TRBJ2-5, with D perhaps matching TRBD1 (6 bases). This CDR3 is built from 14 residues. V was trimmed by 1 base and J by 0 bases, leaving 9 bases between them. Germline V CDR1 and CDR2: DFQATT, SNEGSKA (reference sequence). Written as DNA, the CDR3 is TGCAGTGCTAGAGGGCAGGGGTACCAAGAGACCCAGTACTTC. Translating gives CSARGQGYQETQYF.

This chain uses TRBV29-1 with TRBJ2-5; D uncertain. The CDR3 has 13 residues. Germline V lookup: CDR1 SQVTM, CDR2 ANQGSEA. Trimming left V 1 base short and J 3 bases short, with 9 bases between. CDR3 loop: CSVEVGRKETQYF. CDR3 nucleotide sequence: TGCAGCGTTGAAGTGGGCAGAAAAGAGACCCAGTACTTC.

This clonotype has at least ten counts. The chain uses TRBV7-3 and TRBJ1-2; D not certain. The V gene lost 5 bases and the J gene lost 2 bases, with 12 bases spanning the gap. This CDR3 is built from 14 residues. Germline CDR1 is SGHTA and CDR2 is FQGTGA. The CDR3 DNA reads as TGTGCCAGCAGCCCCGGAATGGGGAACTATGGCTACACCTTC. Protein: CASSPGMGNYGYTF.

This chain links TRBV18 with TRBJ2-1; 7 bases fit TRBD1. Germline V gene data show CDR1 as KGHSH and CDR2 as LQKENI. With V trimmed by 4 bases and J by 2 bases, 8 bases remained unmatched. The CDR3 has 16 residues. This CDR3 reads CASSLLGDSTYNEQFF. CDR3 bases: TGTGCCAGCTCACTTCTCGGGGACAGTACCTACAATGAGCAGTTCTTC.

Many counts were recorded for this clonotype. The J gene is TRBJ2-1, the V gene TRBV20-1; D gene ambiguous. The CDR3 is 16 amino acids. V lost 3 bases and J 0 bases, leaving 15 bases between the germline ends. Germline-derived CDR1 and CDR2 are DFQATT and SNEGSKA (reference sequence). DNA for the CDR3: TGCAGTGCTAGGACCTTCGGAGCGAGCTCCTACAATGAGCAGTTCTTC. Its translation: CSARTFGASSYNEQFF.

Turning to this clonotype: This may stem from a read error, because a much larger clone lies one nucleotide away. The chain couples TRBV9 to TRBJ2-3; 7 bases are shared with TRBD2. The germline gives CDR1 SGDLS, CDR2 YYNGEE. The CDR3 loop spans 15 amino acids. The CDR3 DNA is TGTGCCAGCAGCGCTAGAGGGACTAACACAGATACGCAGTGTTTT. This codes for CASSARGTNTDTQCF.

The chain carries TRBV20-1 and TRBJ1-2; 12 nucleotides line up with TRBD1. The junction had 9 bases not matched to a gene; V was cut back by 5 bases and J by 2 bases. CDR3 size: 16 residues. Germline V gives CDR1 DFQATT, CDR2 SNEGSKA (reference sequence). CDR3 coding DNA: TGCAGTGCTCAAAATACCGGGACAGGGGGCAACTATGGCTACACCTTC. It is translated as CSAQNTGTGGNYGYTF.

This clonotype was seen more than once but under ten times. The rearrangement links TRBV9 to TRBJ1-2; 9 bases map to TRBD1. The CDR3 consists of 17 residues. V lost 2 bases, J lost 1 base, and 9 bases stayed unmatched. Germline values: CDR1 SGDLS, CDR2 YYNGEE. This chain's CDR3 is CASSVEDWTGVNYGYTF. The CDR3 region has the DNA TGTGCCAGCAGCGTCGAAGACTGGACAGGGGTTAACTATGGCTACACCTTC.

This clonotype came up a few times. The V and J genes are TRBV6-1 and TRBJ1-1, with 7 nucleotides matching TRBD1. V was clipped by 6 bases and J by 6 bases; unmatched bases: 16. This CDR3 has 16 residues. Germline V gene data show CDR1 as MNHNS and CDR2 as SASEGT. The CDR3 protein is CASRGNRGPRPPEAFF. The CDR3 region has the DNA TGTGCCAGCAGGGGAAACAGGGGCCCCAGGCCACCTGAAGCTTTCTTT.

J is TRBJ1-2 and V is TRBV2, with D maybe TRBD1 (5 bases). Trimming cost V 3 bases and J 4 bases, with 9 bases left between them. The CDR3 has 13 residues. Per the germline V gene, CDR1 is SNHLY and CDR2 is FYNNEI. The CDR3, as DNA: TGTGCCAGCAGTGATAAGACAGTCTATGGCTACACCTTC. This gives the protein CASSDKTVYGYTF. The variable domain in full, completed from reference TRBV2 and TRBJ1-2, reads EPEVTQTPSHQVTQMGQEVILRCVPISNHLYFYWYRQILGQKVEFLVSFYNNEISEKSEIFDDQFSVERPDGSNFTLKIRSTKLEDSAMYFCASSDKTVYGYTFGSGTRLTVV.

There are many counts of this clonotype. With a much larger clone just one base away, this may be a read error. The chain employs TRBV5-5 and TRBJ2-3; TRBD2 is a possible D gene (5 bases). The V and J ends lost 4 bases and 6 bases respectively, with 15 bases between them. Germline values: CDR1 SGHKS, CDR2 YYEKEE (reference sequence). CDR3 size: 14 residues. The CDR3 DNA reads TGTGCCAGCAGCCTCGACTACCGGTCGGATACGCAGTATTTT. Translated: CASSLDYRSDTQYF.

This clonotype occurred many times. Written as DNA, the CDR3 is TGTGCCAGCAGCTCCGGACAGGGGCTTTCGGGGGAGACCCAGTACTTC. It translates to CASSSGQGLSGETQYF. V is TRBV7-6 and J is TRBJ2-5; 9 bases are shared with TRBD1. Per germline, CDR1 SGHVS and CDR2 FNYEAQ. This CDR3 comprises 16 residues. J gave up 5 bases and V 4 bases, and 11 bases lay outside the gene matches.

This clonotype was seen at least ten times. The CDR3 spells CSARDTFRTGSSYEQYF. CDR3 DNA: TGCAGTGCTAGAGATACGTTCAGGACAGGGAGCTCCTACGAGCAGTACTTC. The V gene is TRBV20-1, the J gene TRBJ2-7; 8 bases are shared with TRBD1. V shed 0 bases, J shed 0 bases, and the junction held 10 bases outside the gene matches. CDR3 size: 17 residues. Per the germline V gene, CDR1 is DFQATT and CDR2 is SNEGSKA (reference sequence).

Within the sample, this clonotype is medium-sized. The chain is built from TRBV13 and TRBJ2-7; tentatively, D is TRBD1 (6 bases). CDR1 is PRHDT, CDR2 FYEKMQ, per germline (reference sequence). This CDR3 contains 15 residues. V lost 5 bases and J lost 4, with 18 bases in between. The CDR3 DNA reads TGTGCCAGCAGCCTCCAGGCCAGGGGTATATACGAGCAGTACTTC. The encoded protein is CASSLQARGIYEQYF.

In its sample, this clonotype was seen a few times. V is TRBV19 and J is TRBJ1-5; D remains ambiguous. Germline assignment: CDR1 LNHDA and CDR2 SQIVND (reference sequence). V was cut by 5 bases and J by 4 bases, with 12 bases left in between. This CDR3 region has 14 residues. The CDR3 sequence: CASSGRELNQPQHF. CDR3 bases: TGTGCCAGTAGTGGGAGAGAACTTAATCAGCCCCAGCATTTT.

This clonotype was picked up many times. The chain has TRBV28 and TRBJ2-1, with no clear D. Trimming removed 5 bases at V and 6 bases at J, with 11 bases between. The CDR3 has 13 residues. Germline CDR1 is MDHEN and CDR2 is SYDVKM. The CDR3 protein is CASSAPGLNEQFF. For the CDR3, the DNA is TGTGCCAGCAGTGCGCCAGGTCTCAATGAGCAGTTCTTC.

The V and J genes are TRBV19 and TRBJ2-7; 8 bases are shared with TRBD1. V gave up 8 bases and J gave up 4 bases; unmatched junction bases: 13. The CDR3 covers 15 residues. The germline V gene encodes CDR1 LNHDA and CDR2 SQIVND (reference sequence). Here the CDR3 DNA reads TGTGCCAGTGCTTTCCTGCAACAGGGGGTATACGAGCAGTACTTC. Translated: CASAFLQQGVYEQYF.

This clonotype was counted between two and nine times. This sequence joins TRBV20-1 and TRBJ1-1; no clear D. Germline V CDR1 and CDR2: DFQATT, SNEGSKA (reference sequence). The CDR3 has 12 amino acids. V was trimmed by 6 bases and J by 6 bases, leaving 14 bases between them. The CDR3 nucleotides read TGCAGTGCGGCAAGTCGGTACTCTGAAGCTTTCTTT. It codes for CSAASRYSEAFF.

This clonotype was observed many times. The chain employs TRBV12-3 or TRBV12-4 and TRBJ1-1, with 7 bases fitting TRBD1. V lost 6 bases and J lost 4; bases outside the gene matches: 11. The length of the CDR3 is 15 residues. CDR3 DNA sequence: TGTGCCAGCAGCATAACAGGGGATGGGTTCACTGAAGCTTTCTTT. Residues: CASSITGDGFTEAFF.

The chain links TRBV3-1 to TRBJ2-3; the D is unclear. Germline V gene data show CDR1 as LGHDT and CDR2 as YNNKEL (reference sequence). V lost 1 base to trimming and J lost 2 bases, with 13 bases between them. The CDR3 spans 16 residues. CDR3 amino acids: CASSQGWGTFTDTQYF. The CDR3 nucleotides are TGTGCCAGCAGCCAAGGATGGGGTACCTTCACAGATACGCAGTATTTT.

This clonotype was counted between two and nine times. The V call is TRBV27, the J call TRBJ1-5; D is undetermined. CDR3 length: 15 residues. Germline V gives CDR1 MNHEY, CDR2 SMNVEV (reference sequence). V shed 5 bases and J shed 4 bases, with 15 bases lying between them. The CDR3 region is CASSTLTGINQPQHF. Written as DNA, the CDR3 is TGTGCCAGCAGTACATTAACCGGGATAAATCAGCCCCAGCATTTT.

The chain has TRBV6-1 and TRBJ1-1; 8 bases agree with TRBD1. Germline lookup yields CDR1 MNHNS and CDR2 SASEGT. The CDR3 sequence is 16 residues long. The trim removed 5 bases at V and 1 base at J, leaving 9 bases unmatched. As DNA, the CDR3 is TGTGCCAGCAGTCGCCGGACAGGGTACGGGAACACTGAAGCTTTCTTT. It specifies CASSRRTGYGNTEAFF.

This clonotype was detected a few times. The CDR3 DNA sequence: TGTGCCAGCGGGGGACAGGGTCACACTGAAGCTTTCTTT. It codes for CASGGQGHTEAFF. The rearrangement uses TRBV2 and TRBJ1-1; 9 nucleotides match TRBD1. Germline V CDR1 and CDR2: SNHLY, FYNNEI. Trimming cost V 8 bases and J 3 bases; bases outside gene matches: 4. The CDR3 is 13 amino acids.

The gene calls are TRBV7-9 and TRBJ1-6; D not resolved. The V and J ends lost 5 bases and 4 bases respectively, with 12 bases between them. The CDR3 is made up of 15 amino acids. CDR1 SEHNR and CDR2 FQNEAQ come from the germline V gene (reference sequence). CDR3 nucleotides: TGTGCCAGCAGCCCCGTGGAACAATATAATTCACCCCTCCACTTT. Protein sequence: CASSPVEQYNSPLHF.